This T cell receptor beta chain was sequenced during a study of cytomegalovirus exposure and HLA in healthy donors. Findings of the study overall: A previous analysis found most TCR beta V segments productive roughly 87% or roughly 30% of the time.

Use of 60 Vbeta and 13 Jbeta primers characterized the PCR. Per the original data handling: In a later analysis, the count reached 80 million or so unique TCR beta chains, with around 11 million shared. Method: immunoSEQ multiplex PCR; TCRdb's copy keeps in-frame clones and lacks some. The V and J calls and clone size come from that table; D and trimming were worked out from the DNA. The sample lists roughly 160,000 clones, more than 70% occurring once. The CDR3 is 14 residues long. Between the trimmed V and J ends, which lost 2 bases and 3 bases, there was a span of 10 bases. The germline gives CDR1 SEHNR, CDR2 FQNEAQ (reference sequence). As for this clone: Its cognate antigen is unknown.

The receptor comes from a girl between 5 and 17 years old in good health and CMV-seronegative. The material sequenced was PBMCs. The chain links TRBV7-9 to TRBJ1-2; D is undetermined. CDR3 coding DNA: TGTGCCAGCAGCTTACGGGGAGCCGACTATGGCTACACCTTC. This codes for CASSLRGADYGYTF.